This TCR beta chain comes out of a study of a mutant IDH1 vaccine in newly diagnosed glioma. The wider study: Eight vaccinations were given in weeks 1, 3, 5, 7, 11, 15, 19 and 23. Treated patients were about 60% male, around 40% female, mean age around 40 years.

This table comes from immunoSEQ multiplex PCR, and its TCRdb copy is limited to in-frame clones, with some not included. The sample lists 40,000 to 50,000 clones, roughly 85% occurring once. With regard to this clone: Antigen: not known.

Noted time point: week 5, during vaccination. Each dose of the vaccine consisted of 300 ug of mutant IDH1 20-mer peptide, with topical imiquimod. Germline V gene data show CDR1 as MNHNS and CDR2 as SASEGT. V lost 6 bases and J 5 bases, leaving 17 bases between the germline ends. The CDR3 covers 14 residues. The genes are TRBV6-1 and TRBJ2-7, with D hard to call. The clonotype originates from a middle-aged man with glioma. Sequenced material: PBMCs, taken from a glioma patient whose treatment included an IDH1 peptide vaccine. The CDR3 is CASRPSPLLHEQYF. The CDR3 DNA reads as TGTGCCAGCAGGCCCTCTCCCCTTCTCCACGAGCAGTACTTC.